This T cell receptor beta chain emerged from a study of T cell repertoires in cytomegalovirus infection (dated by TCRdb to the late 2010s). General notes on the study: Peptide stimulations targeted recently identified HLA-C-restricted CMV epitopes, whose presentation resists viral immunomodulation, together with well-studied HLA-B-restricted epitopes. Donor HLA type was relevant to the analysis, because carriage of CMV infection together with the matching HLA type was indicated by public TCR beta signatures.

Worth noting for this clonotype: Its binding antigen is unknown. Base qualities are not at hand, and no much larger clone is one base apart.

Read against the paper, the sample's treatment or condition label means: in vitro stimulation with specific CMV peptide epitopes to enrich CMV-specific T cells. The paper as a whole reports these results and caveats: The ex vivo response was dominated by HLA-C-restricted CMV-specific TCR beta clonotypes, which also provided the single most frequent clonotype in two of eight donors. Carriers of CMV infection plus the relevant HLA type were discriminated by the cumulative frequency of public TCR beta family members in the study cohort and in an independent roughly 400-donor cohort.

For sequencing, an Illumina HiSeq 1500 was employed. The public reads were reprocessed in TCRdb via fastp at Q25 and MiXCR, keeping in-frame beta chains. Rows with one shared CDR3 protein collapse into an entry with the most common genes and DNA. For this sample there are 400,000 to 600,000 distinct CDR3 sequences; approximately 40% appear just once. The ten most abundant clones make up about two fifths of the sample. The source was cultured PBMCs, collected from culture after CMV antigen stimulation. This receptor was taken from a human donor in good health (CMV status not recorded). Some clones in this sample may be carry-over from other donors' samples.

The DNA reads TGTGCCAGCAGGGGAGGGACTAGCGGGATATTTTTCCACAATGAGCAGTTCTTC. The translation is CASRGGTSGIFFHNEQFF. Recombination joined TRBV7-2 with TRBJ2-1; TRBD2 lines up with 13 middle nucleotides. The CDR1 and CDR2 encoded by the germline V gene are SGHTA and FQGNSA. Taken from cysteine to phenylalanine, the CDR3 has 18 residues. Only the CDR3 DNA is retained, 54 bases long and in frame from the first base. Compared with germline, V lacks 6 bases and J lacks 5 bases; bases without a gene match: 13.